This is a list of T cell receptor beta chains from one sample in a study of shared clonotypes between healthy human individuals. Sequenced by immunoSEQ multiplex PCR; TCRdb stores in-frame clones only, minus some. The data contain a few million clones, over 90% of them singletons. Sequenced sample: naive CD4+ T cells from PBMCs. The receptors shown here come from a man younger than 30 in good health. Some clones in this sample may be carry-over from other donors' samples. Both conserved end residues are part of each CDR3. D genes are given only for firm matches. Some rows have no size entry. The others give once, few or many, or a class for an expanded clone.

abundance	v_gene	len	d_gene	j_gene	CDR3aa	CDR3nt
.	TRBV5-1	14	.	TRBJ2-5	CASSLEGLGETQYF	TGCGCCAGCAGCTTGGAAGGGCTAGGGGAGACCCAGTACTTC
.	TRBV18	12	.	TRBJ2-1	CATGGQYNEQFF	TGTGCCACCGGGGGACAATACAATGAGCAGTTCTTC
.	TRBV11-2	13	TRBD1	TRBJ1-1	CASSLGQGPEAFF	TGTGCCAGCAGCCTGGGACAGGGCCCTGAAGCTTTCTTT
.	TRBV6-5	14	TRBD1	TRBJ1-4	CASSYYRTGMKLFF	TGTGCCAGCAGTTACTATAGGACAGGGATGAAACTGTTTTTT
once	TRBV2	16	TRBD2	TRBJ2-5	CASSARTSGSWETQYF	TGTGCCAGCAGCGCCCGAACTAGCGGGAGTTGGGAGACCCAGTACTTC
.	TRBV15	15	.	TRBJ1-4	CATSGRTVTNEKLFF	TGTGCCACCAGCGGAAGGACAGTCACTAATGAAAAACTGTTTTTT
.	TRBV7-9	16	TRBD1	TRBJ1-4	CASSLVRGQAQEKLFF	TGTGCCAGCAGCTTAGTCAGGGGGCAAGCCCAAGAAAAACTGTTTTTT
.	TRBV7-9	16	TRBD1	TRBJ1-1	CASSLGPGGWITEAFF	TGTGCCAGCAGCTTAGGTCCAGGGGGCTGGATCACTGAAGCTTTCTTT
.	TRBV30	14	.	TRBJ2-1	CAWSRWGEYNEQFF	TGTGCCTGGAGCCGGTGGGGAGAATACAATGAGCAGTTCTTC
.	TRBV10-1	12	.	TRBJ2-7	CASSDSTYEQYF	TGCGCCAGCAGTGACAGCACCTACGAGCAGTACTTC
.	TRBV18	16	.	TRBJ1-1	CASSPMVGGAGTEAFF	TGTGCCAGCTCACCAATGGTGGGGGGTGCTGGCACTGAAGCTTTCTTT
.	TRBV4-3	15	.	TRBJ2-7	CASSPLSRTSWEQYF	TGCGCCAGCAGCCCGCTTAGTCGGACGTCGTGGGAGCAGTACTTC
.	TRBV12-5	13	TRBD1	TRBJ1-1	CASGRTGNTEAFF	TGTGCTAGTGGTCGGACAGGGAACACTGAAGCTTTCTTT
few	TRBV14	15	TRBD1	TRBJ1-1	CASSQVDRGQTEAFF	TGTGCCAGCAGCCAAGTAGACAGGGGGCAAACTGAAGCTTTCTTT